This is a list of T cell receptor beta chains from one sample in a study of blood T cells in healthy people across ages. TCRdb used MiXCR to reprocess the 5' RACE reads, holding one entry per CDR3 protein. The sample holds around 1,800,000 distinct CDR3 sequences, around 40% seen once. The specimen sequenced was blood. These receptors all stem from a human donor in good health. CDR3s include the opening cysteine and the closing phenylalanine or tryptophan. Each record gives: clone size, CDR3 length, D gene, V gene, J gene, CDR3 protein, CDR3 DNA. A D gene is named only where the DNA matches it firmly. Size is stated for part of the rows, as once, few or many counts, or as a class when the clone is expanded.

clone size: NA; CDR3 length: 15; D gene: TRBD1; V gene: TRBV14; J gene: TRBJ2-1; CDR3 protein: CASSLYGTGYNEQFF; CDR3 DNA: TGTGCCAGCAGCTTATACGGGACAGGGTATAATGAGCAGTTCTTC
clone size: many; CDR3 length: 15; D gene: NA; V gene: TRBV7-2; J gene: TRBJ2-3; CDR3 protein: CASSLGKRATDTQYF; CDR3 DNA: TGTGCCAGCAGCTTAGGGAAGAGGGCCACAGATACGCAGTATTTT
clone size: many; CDR3 length: 14; D gene: NA; V gene: TRBV20-1; J gene: TRBJ2-6; CDR3 protein: CSARGESGANVLTF; CDR3 DNA: TGCAGTGCTAGAGGGGAATCGGGGGCCAACGTCCTGACTTTC
clone size: few; CDR3 length: 15; D gene: TRBD1; V gene: TRBV5-1; J gene: TRBJ1-2; CDR3 protein: CASSLEGDRTYGYTF; CDR3 DNA: TGCGCCAGCAGCTTGGAGGGGGACAGAACCTATGGCTACACCTTC
clone size: NA; CDR3 length: 16; D gene: TRBD2; V gene: TRBV5-1; J gene: TRBJ2-3; CDR3 protein: CASSWGTSGATDTQYF; CDR3 DNA: TGCGCCAGCAGCTGGGGGACTAGCGGGGCGACAGATACGCAGTATTTT
clone size: once; CDR3 length: 14; D gene: NA; V gene: TRBV14; J gene: TRBJ2-7; CDR3 protein: CASSQGGTRIEQYF; CDR3 DNA: TGTGCCAGCAGCCAAGGCGGGACCCGCATCGAGCAGTACTTC
clone size: few; CDR3 length: 15; D gene: TRBD2; V gene: TRBV11-2; J gene: TRBJ2-4; CDR3 protein: CASSFSGGRANIQYF; CDR3 DNA: TGTGCCAGCAGCTTTTCCGGCGGGAGGGCAAACATTCAGTACTTC
clone size: NA; CDR3 length: 16; D gene: TRBD1; V gene: TRBV12-3/TRBV12-4; J gene: TRBJ2-5; CDR3 protein: CASSARGTGVRETQYF; CDR3 DNA: TGTGCCAGCAGTGCGCGCGGGACAGGGGTGCGGGAGACCCAGTACTTC
clone size: NA; CDR3 length: 16; D gene: NA; V gene: TRBV7-9; J gene: TRBJ2-7; CDR3 protein: CASSLTQRGVSYEQYF; CDR3 DNA: TGTGCCAGCAGCTTAACGCAGAGAGGGGTTTCCTACGAGCAGTACTTC
clone size: NA; CDR3 length: 15; D gene: TRBD2; V gene: TRBV5-1; J gene: TRBJ2-1; CDR3 protein: CASSSSSGGAYEQFF; CDR3 DNA: TGCGCCAGCAGCTCTTCTAGCGGGGGGGCATATGAGCAGTTCTTC
clone size: many; CDR3 length: 13; D gene: NA; V gene: TRBV12-3/TRBV12-4; J gene: TRBJ1-5; CDR3 protein: CASSKPPNQPQHF; CDR3 DNA: TGTGCCAGCAGCAAACCCCCGAATCAGCCCCAGCATTTT
clone size: once; CDR3 length: 14; D gene: TRBD1; V gene: TRBV7-2; J gene: TRBJ1-1; CDR3 protein: CASSMTGGHTEAFF; CDR3 DNA: TGTGCCAGCAGCATGACAGGGGGCCACACTGAAGCTTTCTTT
clone size: NA; CDR3 length: 16; D gene: NA; V gene: TRBV27; J gene: TRBJ2-3; CDR3 protein: CASSLRALQGTDTQYF; CDR3 DNA: TGTGCCAGCAGTCTAAGGGCCCTCCAGGGCACAGATACGCAGTATTTT
clone size: NA; CDR3 length: 18; D gene: NA; V gene: TRBV9; J gene: TRBJ2-3; CDR3 protein: CASSVGWSLATSTDTQYF; CDR3 DNA: TGTGCCAGCAGCGTAGGGTGGAGCCTTGCCACTAGCACAGATACGCAGTATTTT
clone size: NA; CDR3 length: 14; D gene: NA; V gene: TRBV9; J gene: TRBJ1-2; CDR3 protein: CASSGSASVDGYTF; CDR3 DNA: TGTGCCAGCAGCGGGTCCGCGTCGGTCGATGGCTACACCTTC
clone size: NA; CDR3 length: 15; D gene: NA; V gene: TRBV4-1; J gene: TRBJ1-1; CDR3 protein: CASSQVTGRNTEAFF; CDR3 DNA: TGCGCCAGCAGCCAAGTTACAGGGCGAAACACTGAAGCTTTCTTT
clone size: few; CDR3 length: 14; D gene: TRBD1; V gene: TRBV6-5; J gene: TRBJ2-7; CDR3 protein: CASSAGTGRDEQYF; CDR3 DNA: TGTGCCAGCAGTGCCGGGACAGGGAGGGACGAGCAGTACTTC
clone size: NA; CDR3 length: 18; D gene: NA; V gene: TRBV3-1; J gene: TRBJ2-7; CDR3 protein: CASSQSEVVATGSYEQYF; CDR3 DNA: TGTGCCAGCAGCCAAAGCGAGGTTGTCGCAACGGGATCTTACGAGCAGTACTTC
clone size: NA; CDR3 length: 12; D gene: NA; V gene: TRBV20-1; J gene: TRBJ1-2; CDR3 protein: CSARDRLKGYTF; CDR3 DNA: TGCAGTGCTAGAGATAGGCTAAAGGGCTACACCTTC
clone size: NA; CDR3 length: 13; D gene: NA; V gene: TRBV4-3; J gene: TRBJ2-7; CDR3 protein: CASSQEHGYEQYF; CDR3 DNA: TGCGCCAGCAGCCAAGAGCATGGTTACGAGCAGTACTTC
clone size: NA; CDR3 length: 14; D gene: NA; V gene: TRBV7-2; J gene: TRBJ2-1; CDR3 protein: CASTLGGLGHEQFF; CDR3 DNA: TGTGCCAGCACCCTAGGGGGTTTAGGCCATGAGCAGTTCTTC
clone size: few; CDR3 length: 14; D gene: NA; V gene: TRBV9; J gene: TRBJ2-7; CDR3 protein: CASSVGLRYNEQYF; CDR3 DNA: TGTGCCAGCAGCGTAGGATTACGGTACAATGAGCAGTACTTC
clone size: few; CDR3 length: 14; D gene: NA; V gene: TRBV7-9; J gene: TRBJ1-1; CDR3 protein: CASSSWTEKTEAFF; CDR3 DNA: TGTGCCAGCAGCTCTTGGACCGAAAAGACTGAAGCTTTCTTT
clone size: NA; CDR3 length: 21; D gene: TRBD2; V gene: TRBV20-1; J gene: TRBJ2-1; CDR3 protein: CSARDLTWASGEKRAYNEQFF; CDR3 DNA: TGCAGTGCTAGAGATCTTACGTGGGCTAGCGGGGAAAAGAGGGCCTACAATGAGCAGTTCTTC
clone size: NA; CDR3 length: 13; D gene: NA; V gene: TRBV3-1; J gene: TRBJ2-3; CDR3 protein: CASSQTWGNTQYF; CDR3 DNA: TGTGCCAGCAGCCAAACTTGGGGGAATACGCAGTATTTT
clone size: many; CDR3 length: 15; D gene: TRBD1; V gene: TRBV7-3; J gene: TRBJ2-1; CDR3 protein: CASAYRGPPDNEQFF; CDR3 DNA: TGTGCCAGCGCCTACAGGGGGCCCCCTGACAATGAGCAGTTCTTC
clone size: NA; CDR3 length: 14; D gene: NA; V gene: TRBV27; J gene: TRBJ2-1; CDR3 protein: CASSLSGSVNEQFF; CDR3 DNA: TGTGCCAGCAGTTTATCGGGATCAGTCAATGAGCAGTTCTTC
clone size: NA; CDR3 length: 13; D gene: NA; V gene: TRBV29-1; J gene: TRBJ1-1; CDR3 protein: CSVGPLMNTEAFF; CDR3 DNA: TGCAGCGTCGGCCCCCTGATGAACACTGAAGCTTTCTTT
clone size: NA; CDR3 length: 17; D gene: TRBD1; V gene: TRBV7-9; J gene: TRBJ2-3; CDR3 protein: CASNLPGLTGGRDTQYF; CDR3 DNA: TGTGCCAGCAACCTCCCGGGGTTGACAGGGGGCAGAGATACGCAGTATTTT
clone size: once; CDR3 length: 12; D gene: NA; V gene: TRBV9; J gene: TRBJ1-3; CDR3 protein: CASSEQGNTIYF; CDR3 DNA: TGTGCCAGCAGCGAACAGGGAAACACCATATATTTT
clone size: NA; CDR3 length: 14; D gene: NA; V gene: TRBV24-1; J gene: TRBJ2-7; CDR3 protein: CATSDTLSGDEQYF; CDR3 DNA: TGTGCCACCAGTGATACCCTCTCCGGGGACGAGCAGTACTTC
clone size: few; CDR3 length: 12; D gene: NA; V gene: TRBV9; J gene: TRBJ1-2; CDR3 protein: CASRSSYYGYTF; CDR3 DNA: TGTGCCAGCAGGTCCTCCTACTATGGCTACACCTTC
clone size: few; CDR3 length: 15; D gene: NA; V gene: TRBV9; J gene: TRBJ2-3; CDR3 protein: CASSPSGWGSDTQYF; CDR3 DNA: TGTGCCAGCAGCCCTTCTGGCTGGGGCTCAGATACGCAGTATTTT
clone size: NA; CDR3 length: 13; D gene: NA; V gene: TRBV9; J gene: TRBJ2-5; CDR3 protein: CASSVDVGETQYF; CDR3 DNA: TGTGCCAGCAGCGTAGATGTGGGTGAGACCCAGTACTTC
clone size: few; CDR3 length: 15; D gene: NA; V gene: TRBV5-1; J gene: TRBJ2-1; CDR3 protein: CASSLAGLANNEQFF; CDR3 DNA: TGCGCCAGCAGCTTGGCGGGATTAGCTAACAATGAGCAGTTCTTC
clone size: NA; CDR3 length: 13; D gene: NA; V gene: TRBV5-5; J gene: TRBJ1-6; CDR3 protein: CASSLTGWPPLHF; CDR3 DNA: TGTGCCAGCAGCTTAACGGGGTGGCCACCCCTCCACTTT
clone size: few; CDR3 length: 17; D gene: TRBD2; V gene: TRBV6-2/TRBV6-3; J gene: TRBJ2-3; CDR3 protein: CASSYSRLAGSTDTQYF; CDR3 DNA: TGTGCCAGCAGTTACTCGAGGCTAGCGGGGAGCACAGATACGCAGTATTTT
clone size: NA; CDR3 length: 16; D gene: NA; V gene: TRBV4-1; J gene: TRBJ2-5; CDR3 protein: CASSQDQAGMQETQYF; CDR3 DNA: TGCGCCAGCAGCCAAGATCAGGCAGGGATGCAAGAGACCCAGTACTTC
clone size: once; CDR3 length: 13; D gene: NA; V gene: TRBV11-2; J gene: TRBJ1-1; CDR3 protein: CASSLDLNSEAFF; CDR3 DNA: TGTGCCAGCAGCTTAGACCTCAACAGTGAAGCTTTCTTT
clone size: NA; CDR3 length: 16; D gene: TRBD1; V gene: TRBV11-2; J gene: TRBJ1-2; CDR3 protein: CASSSTRQGPGYGYTF; CDR3 DNA: TGTGCCAGCAGCTCAACTAGACAGGGGCCAGGGTATGGCTACACCTTC
clone size: few; CDR3 length: 14; D gene: NA; V gene: TRBV11-1; J gene: TRBJ2-3; CDR3 protein: CASSKRPSTDTQYF; CDR3 DNA: TGTGCCAGCAGCAAACGACCCAGCACAGATACGCAGTATTTT
clone size: few; CDR3 length: 16; D gene: NA; V gene: TRBV28; J gene: TRBJ2-1; CDR3 protein: CASSQYSLSSYNEQFF; CDR3 DNA: TGTGCCAGCAGTCAGTACAGTCTTTCCTCCTACAATGAGCAGTTCTTC
clone size: NA; CDR3 length: 15; D gene: NA; V gene: TRBV7-9; J gene: TRBJ1-4; CDR3 protein: CASSLGEGRGEKLFF; CDR3 DNA: TGTGCCAGCAGCTTGGGCGAGGGGCGCGGCGAAAAACTGTTTTTT
clone size: few; CDR3 length: 15; D gene: NA; V gene: TRBV6-2/TRBV6-3; J gene: TRBJ2-7; CDR3 protein: CASSYSGLYLYEQYF; CDR3 DNA: TGTGCCAGCAGTTACTCGGGACTTTACCTCTACGAGCAGTACTTC
clone size: NA; CDR3 length: 14; D gene: NA; V gene: TRBV20-1; J gene: TRBJ1-2; CDR3 protein: CSARVGGSQDGYTF; CDR3 DNA: TGCAGTGCTAGAGTAGGCGGTTCTCAAGATGGCTACACCTTC
clone size: NA; CDR3 length: 18; D gene: NA; V gene: TRBV4-1; J gene: TRBJ2-6; CDR3 protein: CASSQVEGSLSGANVLTF; CDR3 DNA: TGCGCCAGCAGCCAAGTTGAGGGTTCACTCTCTGGGGCCAACGTCCTGACTTTC
clone size: NA; CDR3 length: 15; D gene: NA; V gene: TRBV9; J gene: TRBJ2-5; CDR3 protein: CASSVDPSRPETQYF; CDR3 DNA: TGTGCCAGCAGCGTAGATCCATCCCGCCCAGAGACCCAGTACTTC
clone size: NA; CDR3 length: 14; D gene: NA; V gene: TRBV5-5; J gene: TRBJ2-5; CDR3 protein: CASSFSGRKETQYF; CDR3 DNA: TGTGCCAGCAGCTTTTCCGGACGAAAAGAGACCCAGTACTTC
clone size: few; CDR3 length: 14; D gene: TRBD2; V gene: TRBV11-1; J gene: TRBJ2-1; CDR3 protein: CASSPQTSVNEQFF; CDR3 DNA: TGTGCCAGCAGCCCACAAACTAGCGTCAATGAGCAGTTCTTC
clone size: many; CDR3 length: 14; D gene: TRBD2; V gene: TRBV29-1; J gene: TRBJ2-4; CDR3 protein: CSVASGGTKNIQYF; CDR3 DNA: TGCAGCGTTGCTAGCGGGGGAACCAAAAACATTCAGTACTTC
clone size: NA; CDR3 length: 16; D gene: TRBD1; V gene: TRBV5-6; J gene: TRBJ2-3; CDR3 protein: CASSLVGTGGEDTQYF; CDR3 DNA: TGTGCCAGCAGCTTGGTAGGGACAGGGGGCGAAGATACGCAGTATTTT
clone size: NA; CDR3 length: 13; D gene: NA; V gene: TRBV12-3/TRBV12-4; J gene: TRBJ2-7; CDR3 protein: CASTIPGNYEQYF; CDR3 DNA: TGTGCCAGCACCATACCGGGGAACTACGAGCAGTACTTC